This T cell receptor (beta chain) comes out of a study of blood T cell repertoires in COVID-19. Study-level information: The cDNA or gDNA used as material had been derived from T cells, B-cell-depleted T cells, or PBMCs.

The CDR3 length is 14 residues. CDR1 SEHNR and CDR2 FQNEAQ come from the germline V gene (reference sequence). The J segment lost 1 base and the V segment lost 7 bases, leaving 7 bases of the junction unmatched. Here immunoSEQ multiplex PCR was the method, and the copy in TCRdb shows in-frame clones only, minus some. The sample holds some 45,000 clones, over 80% seen once. The TCR comes from a man aged 60 to 75 with active COVID-19. The chain employs TRBV7-9 and TRBJ2-7, with 7 positions matching TRBD2. Sample: peripheral blood. In nucleotides, the CDR3 is TGTGCCAGCACCAAGACTAGCCTATCCTACGAGCAGTACTTC. It translates to CASTKTSLSYEQYF.